These 26 T cell receptor beta chains were all obtained from the same sample, sequenced in a study of cytomegalovirus exposure and HLA in healthy donors. In the PCR, 60 Vbeta and 13 Jbeta primers were used. The data were produced by immunoSEQ multiplex PCR, yet TCRdb's version contains in-frame clones alone and is incomplete. Of 60,000 to 75,000 clones in the sample, about four fifths were seen once. Sequenced material: PBMCs. The receptor set was obtained from a young man in good health and CMV-seropositive.

This sequence joins TRBV6-1 and TRBJ2-1; 8 bases are a match to TRBD1. CDR1 is MNHNS and CDR2 is SASEGT in the germline V gene. The CDR3 covers 15 residues. V was clipped by 6 bases and J by 8 bases; unmatched bases: 12. CDR3 DNA: TGTGCCAGCAGCCCACCAGAGGACAGGGCCCATGAGCAGTTCTTC. Its translation is CASSPPEDRAHEQFF.

The chain recombines TRBV6-5 with TRBJ1-6; D is ambiguous. This CDR3 is built from 16 residues. Germline V gives CDR1 MNHEY, CDR2 SVGAGI. Deletions cut 0 bases from V and 7 bases from J, with 13 bases between. The CDR3 region is CASSYSTRAANSPLHF. The CDR3 DNA sequence: TGTGCCAGCAGTTACTCGACGAGGGCGGCGAATTCACCCCTCCACTTT.

CDR3: CASSPGQGSSGYTF. The DNA for the CDR3 is TGTGCCAGCAGTCCGGGACAGGGATCGAGTGGCTACACCTTC. The V call is TRBV6-5, the J call TRBJ1-2, with TRBD1 identical over 9 bases. The CDR3 extends over 14 amino acids. Germline V gives CDR1 MNHEY, CDR2 SVGAGI. Losses at the gene ends were 5 bases for V and 7 bases for J; bases not matched to a gene: 8.

Comments on this clone: An end of the junction does not agree with germline; a read error may underlie this. The chain joins TRBV7-9 to TRBJ1-1; 7 bases match TRBD1. This CDR3 region has 15 residues. Germline assignment: CDR1 SEHNR and CDR2 FQNEAQ (reference sequence). The CDR3 DNA is TGTGCCAGCAGCCTAGCGGTGACAGGGATGACTGAAGCTTTCTTT. Translation: CASSLAVTGMTEAFF.

This chain joins TRBV4-2 and TRBJ2-1; 8 bases line up with TRBD2. Germline trimming cut 1 base from V and 8 bases from J; bases unmatched to any gene: 10. Per the germline V gene, CDR1 is LGHNA and CDR2 is YNFKEQ. The CDR3 spans 16 residues. CDR3 nucleotides: TGTGCCAGCAGCCAAGCAAGGCGGGGGGCTTTGGATGAGCAGTTCTTC. Translated: CASSQARRGALDEQFF.

A few counts support this clone. The chain joins TRBV5-1 to TRBJ2-6; 8 nucleotides align to TRBD1. Germline lookup yields CDR1 SGHRS and CDR2 YFSETQ. CDR3 size: 15 residues. V lost 4 bases, J lost 4 bases, and 4 bases stayed unmatched. The CDR3 DNA reads TGCGCCAGCAGCACGGACAGGGCCGGGGCCAACGTCCTGACTTTC. It is translated as CASSTDRAGANVLTF. Together with reference TRBV5-1 and TRBJ2-6, the CDR3 gives the full variable domain: KAGVTQTPRYLIKTRGQQVTLSCSPISGHRSVSWYQQTPGQGLQFLFEYFSETQRNKGNFPGRFSGRQFSNSRSEMNVSTLELGDSALYLCASSTDRAGANVLTFGAGSRLTVL.

This rearrangement joins TRBV5-6 to TRBJ2-7; D not certain. The CDR3 runs to 16 residues. CDR1 is SGHDT and CDR2 is YYEEEE in the germline V gene. Trimming took off 1 base at V and 0 bases at J, with 14 bases between the two ends. CDR3: CASSLMGSSSSYEQYF. Written as DNA, the CDR3 is TGTGCCAGCAGCTTGATGGGTAGCTCAAGCTCCTACGAGCAGTACTTC.

CDR3 residues: CASSGRQGEHGYTF. Written as DNA, the CDR3 is TGTGCCAGTAGCGGCCGACAGGGTGAGCATGGCTACACCTTC. The chain uses TRBV19 and TRBJ1-2; 7 nucleotides line up with TRBD1. Unmatched junction bases numbered 10, after V lost 6 bases and J lost 6 bases. Germline CDR1 and CDR2: LNHDA and SQIVND (reference sequence). The CDR3 runs 14 residues.

The chain carries TRBV7-6 and TRBJ2-5; maybe TRBD2 (7 bases). CDR1 is SGHVS, CDR2 FNYEAQ, per germline. The CDR3 has 16 amino acids. With 0 bases removed from V and 5 bases from J, the gap between germline ends came to 16 bases. The CDR3 is CASSLAGGPGMETQYF. CDR3 DNA sequence: TGTGCCAGCAGCTTAGCGGGGGGGCCTGGGATGGAGACCCAGTACTTC.

This clone appeared once. The chain couples TRBV5-1 to TRBJ2-3; D is perhaps TRBD2 (6 bases). V was pared by 4 bases and J by 0 bases, with 21 bases between. The CDR3 totals 18 residues. CDR1 and CDR2 from the germline V gene are SGHRS and YFSETQ. CDR3 residues: CASSLKTSSGISTDTQYF. In nucleotides, the CDR3 is TGCGCCAGCAGCCTTAAAACGAGTAGCGGTATTAGCACAGATACGCAGTATTTT.

This rearrangement joins TRBV7-9 to TRBJ2-5; possibly TRBD1 for D (5 bases). The CDR3 sequence is 15 residues long. V shed 1 base and J shed 2 bases, with 11 bases lying between them. Germline values: CDR1 SEHNR, CDR2 FQNEAQ (reference sequence). The CDR3 loop reads CASSLGRQTQETQYF. The CDR3, as DNA: TGTGCCAGCAGCTTAGGACGACAGACGCAAGAGACCCAGTACTTC.

This CDR3 reads CASSLTGTDVNTEAFF. CDR3 in DNA: TGTGCCAGCAGCTTAACCGGGACAGATGTAAACACTGAAGCTTTCTTT. V is TRBV7-3 and J is TRBJ1-1; the match to TRBD1 covers 7 bases. CDR3 length: 16 residues. Germline V gives CDR1 SGHTA, CDR2 FQGTGA. The ends lost 0 bases at V and 2 bases at J; junction bases unmatched: 6. Using reference TRBV7-3 and TRBJ1-1 for the parts outside the CDR3, the full variable domain is GAGVSQTPSNKVTEKGKYVELRCDPISGHTALYWYRQSLGQGPEFLIYFQGTGAADDSGLPNDRFFAVRPEGSVSTLKIQRTERGDSAVYLCASSLTGTDVNTEAFFGQGTRLTVV.

The V call is TRBV7-9, the J call TRBJ2-1; D perhaps matches TRBD2 (5 bases). CDR1 and CDR2 from the germline V gene are SEHNR and FQNEAQ (reference sequence). This CDR3 has 12 residues. Trimming removed 1 base from V and 10 bases from J, with 8 bases in between. CDR3 amino acids: CASSLGEGEQFF. The DNA of the CDR3 is TGTGCCAGCAGCTTAGGTGAGGGAGAGCAGTTCTTC.

This clone has a handful of counts. The rearrangement uses TRBV29-1 and TRBJ1-1, with TRBD1 identical over 7 bases. CDR1 and CDR2 from the germline V gene are SQVTM and ANQGSEA. Trimming removed 4 bases from V and 3 bases from J; junction bases left unmatched: 5. This CDR3 is 13 amino acids long. The CDR3 DNA reads TGCAGCGTTGCGAGACAGGGTGACACTGAAGCTTTCTTT. This codes for CSVARQGDTEAFF.

The chain combines TRBV10-3 with TRBJ1-6; 7 bases match TRBD1. Germline CDR1 and CDR2: ENHRY and SYGVKD. The CDR3 length is 13 residues. Trimming cost V 11 bases and J 5 bases; bases outside gene matches: 6. CDR3 sequence: CAVQGSNNSPLHF. CDR3 DNA sequence: TGTGCCGTACAGGGGTCCAATAATTCACCCCTCCACTTT.

The chain has TRBV7-6 and TRBJ2-5, with D unclear. Deletions cut 5 bases from V and 4 bases from J, with 17 bases between. This CDR3 has 15 amino acids. CDR1 SGHVS and CDR2 FNYEAQ come from the germline V gene. In DNA, the CDR3 is TGTGCCAGCAGCCGATACAACGGCCCGGGAGAGACCCAGTACTTC. Translation gives CASSRYNGPGETQYF.

This chain joins TRBV30 and TRBJ1-2; 7 nucleotides agree with TRBD1. This CDR3 region has 14 residues. Germline V gene lookup returns CDR1 GTSNPN and CDR2 SVGIG (reference sequence). The V segment lost 1 base and the J segment 5 bases; nucleotides outside the gene matches: 7. The CDR3 sequence: CAWSGGDSLYGYTF. The CDR3 bases are TGTGCCTGGAGTGGGGGGGACAGTCTATATGGCTACACCTTC. The full variable domain, completed using reference TRBV30 and TRBJ1-2, is SQTIHQWPATLVQPVGSPLSLECTVEGTSNPNLYWYRQAAGRGLQLLFYSVGIGQISSEVPQNLSASRPQDRQFILSSKKLLLSDSGFYLCAWSGGDSLYGYTFGSGTRLTVV.

The chain employs TRBV18 and TRBJ2-5, with a possible D match to TRBD1 (6 bases). The CDR3 loop spans 14 amino acids. Trimming shortened V by 6 bases and J by 2 bases, and 13 bases separated the two germline ends. Germline V gene data show CDR1 as KGHSH and CDR2 as LQKENI. The CDR3 loop reads CASSPGAQQETQYF. The CDR3 DNA reads TGTGCCAGCTCCCCAGGGGCCCAGCAAGAGACCCAGTACTTC. Filled out from reference TRBV18 and TRBJ2-5, the complete variable domain reads NAGVMQNPRHLVRRRGQEARLRCSPMKGHSHVYWYRQLPEEGLKFMVYLQKENIIDESGMPKERFSAEFPKEGPSILRIQQVVRGDSAAYFCASSPGAQQETQYFGPGTRLLVL.

This rearrangement joins TRBV9 to TRBJ2-1; D is perhaps TRBD1 (5 bases). CDR3 length equals 15 residues. V was shortened by 2 bases and J by 0 bases, with 9 bases between the two germline ends. Germline CDR1 SGDLS, CDR2 YYNGEE. Here the CDR3 reads CASSVTTGSYNEQFF. The CDR3, as DNA: TGTGCCAGCAGCGTCACTACAGGCTCCTACAATGAGCAGTTCTTC.

V is TRBV6-5 and J is TRBJ1-3; D unclear. The CDR3 consists of 15 residues. Trimming removed 7 bases at V and 0 bases at J, with 13 bases between. In germline, CDR1 is MNHEY, CDR2 SVGAGI. The CDR3, as DNA: TGTGCCAGCATCCAGAGAGGCCGCTCTGGAAACACCATATATTTT. Amino acid sequence: CASIQRGRSGNTIYF.

This clone was seen a few times. Other DNA sequences of this sample code for an identical CDR3. V usage is TRBV9 and J usage is TRBJ1-1, with TRBD1 as a possible D gene (6 bases). Germline V gene data show CDR1 as SGDLS and CDR2 as YYNGEE. CDR3 length equals 15 residues. Trimming left V 0 bases short and J 2 bases short, with 11 bases between. CDR3 residues: CASSVADRPNTEAFF. The CDR3, as DNA: TGTGCCAGCAGCGTAGCCGACAGGCCCAACACTGAAGCTTTCTTT. Filled out from reference TRBV9 and TRBJ1-1, the complete variable domain reads DSGVTQTPKHLITATGQRVTLRCSPRSGDLSVYWYQQSLDQGLQFLIQYYNGEERAKGNILERFSAQQFPDLHSELNLSSLELGDSALYFCASSVADRPNTEAFFGQGTRLTVV.

The chain uses TRBV9 and TRBJ2-5, with 12 bases lining up with TRBD1. The junction had 7 bases not matched to a gene; V was cut back by 0 bases and J by 7 bases. The germline CDR1 and CDR2 sequences are SGDLS and YYNGEE. This CDR3 comprises 16 residues. CDR3 in DNA: TGTGCCAGCAGCGTAGCCGGGACAGGGGGCCTTGGGACCCAGTACTTC. Translated, it gives CASSVAGTGGLGTQYF.

CDR3 sequence reads: CAWSVDSRNLYTQYF. As DNA, the CDR3 is TGTGCCTGGAGTGTGGATAGCCGGAACCTTTACACCCAGTACTTC. J is TRBJ2-5 and V is TRBV30; D not certain. Trimming took 0 bases from V and 8 from J, leaving 19 bases between them. Germline assignment: CDR1 GTSNPN and CDR2 SVGIG (reference sequence). This CDR3 region has 15 residues.

The genes are TRBV12-5 and TRBJ2-1; TRBD1 matches 7 bases. V trimming: 5 bases; J trimming: 6 bases; junction bases outside the gene matches: 7. The CDR3 runs to 14 residues. The germline V gene has CDR1 LGHNT and CDR2 FRNRAP. CDR3 region: CASGEGTVGNEQFF. CDR3 nucleotide sequence: TGTGCTAGTGGTGAAGGGACAGTGGGCAATGAGCAGTTCTTC.

Here the CDR3 reads CAWSATYYGYTF. CDR3 DNA: TGTGCCTGGAGTGCAACATACTATGGCTACACCTTC. The chain employs TRBV30 and TRBJ1-2; no clear D. Germline V gene lookup returns CDR1 GTSNPN and CDR2 SVGIG (reference sequence). V lost 1 base, J lost 3 bases, and 6 bases lay in between. This CDR3 has 12 residues.

This clone was counted a single time. The chain is built from TRBV13 and TRBJ2-5; 13 nucleotides align to TRBD2. J lost 2 bases, V lost 5 bases, and 5 bases had no gene match. Germline CDR1 reads PRHDT; CDR2 reads FYEKMQ (reference sequence). The CDR3 contains 16 residues. Here the CDR3 DNA reads TGTGCCAGCAGCCGCACTAGCGGGGGGGTACAAGAGACCCAGTACTTC. Translation gives CASSRTSGGVQETQYF.